This record covers a single T cell receptor beta chain. Original methodology: Counts of nucleated cells, estimated from reference gene primer amplification, were obtained. Method: immunoSEQ multiplex PCR; TCRdb's copy keeps in-frame clones and lacks some. The DNA gave D and trimming, while V, J and clone size come from that table. The sample shows about 320,000 clones, roughly 85% of them seen only once. The source of the sample is a study of blood T cell repertoires in COVID-19. Study-level information: Specimens from acute and convalescent COVID-19 originated in the United States, Italy and Spain.

CDR3 length equals 17 residues. Germline CDR1 LNHDA, CDR2 SQIVND (reference sequence). V lost 4 bases, J lost 5 bases, and 12 bases stayed unmatched. This receptor was identified in a human donor in a cohort sampled during active COVID-19. Source material: peripheral blood. The genes are TRBV19 and TRBJ2-3; 10 nucleotides match TRBD2. This CDR3 is CASSSRSLAGAQDTQYF. The CDR3 coding sequence is TGTGCCAGTAGTAGTAGGAGCCTAGCGGGGGCGCAAGATACGCAGTATTTT.